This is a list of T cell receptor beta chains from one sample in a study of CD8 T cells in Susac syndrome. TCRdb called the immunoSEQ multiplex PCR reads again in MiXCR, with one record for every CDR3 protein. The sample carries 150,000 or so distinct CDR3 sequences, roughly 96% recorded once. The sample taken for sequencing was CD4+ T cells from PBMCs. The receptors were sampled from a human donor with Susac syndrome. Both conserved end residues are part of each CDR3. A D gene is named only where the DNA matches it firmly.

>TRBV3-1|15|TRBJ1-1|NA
CASSLYGEGNTEAFF
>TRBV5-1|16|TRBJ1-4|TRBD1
CASSLGQGRTNEKLFF
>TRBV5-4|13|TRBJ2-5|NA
CASMRETQETQYF
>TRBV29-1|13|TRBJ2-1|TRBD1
CSVAGQGAHEQFF
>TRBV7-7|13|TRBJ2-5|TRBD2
CASSAGGEETQYF
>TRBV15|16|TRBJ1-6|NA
CATSRRDTRTNSPLHF
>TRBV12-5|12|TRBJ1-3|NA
CASGSPGNTIYF
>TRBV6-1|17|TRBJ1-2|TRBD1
CASSEPYEGQGFYGYTF
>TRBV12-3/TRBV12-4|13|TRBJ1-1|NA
CASRRGANTEAFF
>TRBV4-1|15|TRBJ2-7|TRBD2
CASSFSGGRGGEQYF
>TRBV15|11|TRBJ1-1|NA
CATSIKTEAFF
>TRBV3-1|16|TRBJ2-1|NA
CASSQDHRASYNEQFF
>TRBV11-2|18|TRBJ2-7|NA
CASSLAPWRQTASYEQYF
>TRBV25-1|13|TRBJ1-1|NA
CASSEAGSTEAFF
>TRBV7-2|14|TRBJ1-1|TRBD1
CASSLRQGAGEAFF
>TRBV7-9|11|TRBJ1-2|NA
CASSDHYGYTF
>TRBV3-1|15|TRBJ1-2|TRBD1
CASSRTGTGVYGYTF
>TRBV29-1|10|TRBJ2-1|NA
CSVRTNEQFF
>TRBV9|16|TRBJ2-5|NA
CASSVTLTTHQETQYF
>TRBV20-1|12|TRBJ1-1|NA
CSARRASDEAFF
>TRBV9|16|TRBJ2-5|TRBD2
CASSENPGTSRGTQYF
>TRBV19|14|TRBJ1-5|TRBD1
CASSMGQAYQPQHF
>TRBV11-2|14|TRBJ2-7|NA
CASSLPRGPGEQYF
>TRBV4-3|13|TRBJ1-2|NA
CASSQEEGYGYTF
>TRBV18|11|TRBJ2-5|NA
CASSPRMGMYF
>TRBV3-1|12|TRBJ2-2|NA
CASSPTAGELFF
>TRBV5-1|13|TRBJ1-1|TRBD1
CASSGGESAEAFF
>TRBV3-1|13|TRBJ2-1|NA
CASSQVGRNEQFF
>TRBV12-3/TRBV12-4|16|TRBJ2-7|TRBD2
CASSLWLAGGSYEQYF
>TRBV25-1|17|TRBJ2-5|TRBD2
CASSDPPFGLAAETQYF
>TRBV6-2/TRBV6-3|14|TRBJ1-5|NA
CASSSRGEIQPQHF
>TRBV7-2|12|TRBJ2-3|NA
CASSLGSGAQYF
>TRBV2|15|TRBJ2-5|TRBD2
CASSERGSGAETQYF
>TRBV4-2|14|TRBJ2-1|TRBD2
CASSQDGTSPRQFF
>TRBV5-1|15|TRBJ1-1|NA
CASGPGGGANTEAFF
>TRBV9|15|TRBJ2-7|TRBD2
CASSTPTCGSYEQYF
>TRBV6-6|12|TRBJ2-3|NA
CASSYERNTQYF
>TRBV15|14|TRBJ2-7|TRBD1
CATSRGTGGYEQYF
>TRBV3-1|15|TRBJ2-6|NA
CASKGLYSGANVLTF
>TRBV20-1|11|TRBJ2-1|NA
CSARDLSEQFF